Described below is a single TCR beta chain sequence and its context. The CDR3 has 14 residues. Germline CDR1 reads MNHEY; CDR2 reads SVGAGI. V was shortened by 7 bases and J by 0 bases, with 12 bases between the two germline ends. Patients got ipilimumab 1 mg/kg beginning 14 to 28 days post-transplant. Through week 26, nivolumab 3 mg/kg IV was given weeks 1, 4, 7, 10, then biweekly. Using immunoSEQ multiplex PCR, the repertoire was profiled, and TCRdb retains in-frame clones only, with some absent. The table includes about 43,000 clones, around nine tenths detected once. The data were obtained in a study of ipilimumab plus nivolumab after autologous stem cell transplantation.

The sequence was collected from a male donor with multiple myeloma. The rearrangement links TRBV6-5 to TRBJ2-5; possibly TRBD2 for D (6 bases). The sequencing used PBMCs, collected in a trial of ipilimumab plus nivolumab as post-transplant consolidation. The CDR3 is CASKAGVYQETQYF. The CDR3 DNA sequence: TGTGCCAGCAAAGCGGGTGTATACCAAGAGACCCAGTACTTC.